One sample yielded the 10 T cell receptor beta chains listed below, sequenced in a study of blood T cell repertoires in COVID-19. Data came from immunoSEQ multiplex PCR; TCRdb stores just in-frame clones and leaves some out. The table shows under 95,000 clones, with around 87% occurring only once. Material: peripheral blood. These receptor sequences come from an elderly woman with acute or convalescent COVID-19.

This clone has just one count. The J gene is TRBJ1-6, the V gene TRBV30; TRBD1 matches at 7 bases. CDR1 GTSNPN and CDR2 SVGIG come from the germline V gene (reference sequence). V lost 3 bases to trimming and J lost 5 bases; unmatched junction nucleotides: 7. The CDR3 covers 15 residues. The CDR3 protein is CAWRARDRNNSPLHF. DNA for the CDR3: TGTGCCTGGAGAGCCCGGGACAGAAATAATTCACCCCTCCACTTT.

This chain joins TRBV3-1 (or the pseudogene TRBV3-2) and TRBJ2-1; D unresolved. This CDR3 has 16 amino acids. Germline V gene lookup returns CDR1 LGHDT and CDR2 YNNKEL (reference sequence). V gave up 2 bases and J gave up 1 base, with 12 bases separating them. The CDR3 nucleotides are TGTGCCAGCAGCCAACCTTTGGCTAGGTCCTACAATGAGCAGTTCTTC. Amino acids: CASSQPLARSYNEQFF.

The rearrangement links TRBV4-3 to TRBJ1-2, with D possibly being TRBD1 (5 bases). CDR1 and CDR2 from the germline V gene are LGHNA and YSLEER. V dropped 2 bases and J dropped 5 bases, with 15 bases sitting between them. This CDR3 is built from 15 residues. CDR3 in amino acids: CASSQQTGGGYGYTF. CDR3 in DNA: TGCGCCAGCAGCCAACAAACGGGGGGAGGATATGGCTACACCTTC.

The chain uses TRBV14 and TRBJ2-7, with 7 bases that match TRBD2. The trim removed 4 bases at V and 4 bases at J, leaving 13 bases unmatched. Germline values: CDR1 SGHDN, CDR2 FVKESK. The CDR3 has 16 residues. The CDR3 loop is CASSPPVLAGVYEQYF. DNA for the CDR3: TGTGCCAGCAGCCCCCCCGTACTCGCGGGAGTATACGAGCAGTACTTC.

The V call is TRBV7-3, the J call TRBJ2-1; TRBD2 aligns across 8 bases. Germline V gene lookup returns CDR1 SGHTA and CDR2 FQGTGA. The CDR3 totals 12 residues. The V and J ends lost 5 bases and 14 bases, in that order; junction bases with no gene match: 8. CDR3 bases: TGTGCCAGCAGCGGGCCCGGGACTAGTAAGTTCTTC. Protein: CASSGPGTSKFF.

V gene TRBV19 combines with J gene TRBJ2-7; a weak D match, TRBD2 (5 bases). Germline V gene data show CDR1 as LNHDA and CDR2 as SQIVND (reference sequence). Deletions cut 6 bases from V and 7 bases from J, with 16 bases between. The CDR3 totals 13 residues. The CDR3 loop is CASSPDSAREQYF. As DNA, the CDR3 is TGTGCCAGTAGCCCGGACTCCGCCCGGGAGCAGTACTTC.

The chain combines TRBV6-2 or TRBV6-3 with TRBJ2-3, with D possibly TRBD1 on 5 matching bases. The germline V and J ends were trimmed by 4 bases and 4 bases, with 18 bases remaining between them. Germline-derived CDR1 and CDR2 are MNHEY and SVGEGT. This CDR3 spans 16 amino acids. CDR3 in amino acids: CASSSLPRVIADTQYF. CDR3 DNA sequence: TGTGCCAGCAGTTCACTCCCCAGGGTTATCGCAGATACGCAGTATTTT.

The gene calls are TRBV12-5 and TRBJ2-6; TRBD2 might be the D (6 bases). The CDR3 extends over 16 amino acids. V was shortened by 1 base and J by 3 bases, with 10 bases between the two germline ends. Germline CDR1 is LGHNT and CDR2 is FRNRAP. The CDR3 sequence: CASGLASGVGANVLTF. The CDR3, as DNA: TGTGCTAGTGGTTTGGCCTCGGGGGTTGGGGCCAACGTCCTGACTTTC.

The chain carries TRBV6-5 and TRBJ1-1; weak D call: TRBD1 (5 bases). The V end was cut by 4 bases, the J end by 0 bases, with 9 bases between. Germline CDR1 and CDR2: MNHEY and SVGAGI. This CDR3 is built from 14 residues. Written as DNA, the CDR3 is TGTGCCAGCAGTTTGGGGGGAATGAACACTGAAGCTTTCTTT. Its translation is CASSLGGMNTEAFF.

The CDR3 spells CASNQAGVRRSEGYGYTF. DNA of the CDR3: TGTGCCAGTAACCAAGCCGGGGTACGGCGGTCTGAGGGCTATGGCTACACCTTC. The genes are TRBV19 and TRBJ1-2; D unresolved. Trimming took off 7 bases at V and 4 bases at J, with 28 bases between the two ends. The CDR3 contains 18 residues. Germline V CDR1 and CDR2: LNHDA, SQIVND (reference sequence).